The 12 T cell receptor beta chains listed next were all sequenced from one sample in a study of T cells in localized non-small cell lung cancer. Assay: immunoSEQ multiplex PCR; the TCRdb copy retains only in-frame clones and omits some. Of approximately 52,000 clones listed, 60% to 85% are singletons. Sample: peripheral blood, taken before any cancer treatment. The source of these receptors is a man aged 35-75 years with stage I squamous cell lung carcinoma.

The chain combines TRBV6-1 with TRBJ2-7; D perhaps matches TRBD1 (6 bases). Germline V gene lookup returns CDR1 MNHNS and CDR2 SASEGT. Trimming took off 5 bases at V and 4 bases at J, with 18 bases between the two ends. This CDR3 contains 15 residues. CDR3 loop: CASSQTGSPTYEQYF. Here the CDR3 DNA reads TGTGCCAGCAGTCAGACAGGATCTCCAACTTACGAGCAGTACTTC.

This chain joins TRBV18 and TRBJ2-2, with D perhaps matching TRBD2 (6 bases). This CDR3 spans 14 amino acids. In germline, CDR1 is KGHSH, CDR2 LQKENI. Trimming shortened V by 8 bases and J by 5 bases, and 15 bases separated the two germline ends. CDR3 loop: CASVSGTQTGELFF. The CDR3 coding sequence is TGTGCCAGCGTCTCCGGGACTCAGACCGGGGAGCTGTTTTTT.

V is TRBV6-5 and J is TRBJ2-6; D is undetermined. Trimming removed 0 bases from V and 1 base from J, with 7 bases in between. This CDR3 is built from 16 residues. Germline V gives CDR1 MNHEY, CDR2 SVGAGI. This chain's CDR3 is CASSYSTASGANVLTF. The DNA for the CDR3 is TGTGCCAGCAGTTACTCGACGGCGTCTGGGGCCAACGTCCTGACTTTC.

The V and J genes are TRBV4-3 and TRBJ2-7, with 10 nucleotides matching TRBD2. After removal of 3 bases from V and 2 bases from J, the junction contained 1 base not matched to a gene. Germline lookup yields CDR1 LGHNA and CDR2 YSLEER. This CDR3 has 14 residues. For the CDR3, the DNA is TGCGCCAGCAGCCAGAGCGGGGGGGCCTACGAGCAGTACTTC. Protein product: CASSQSGGAYEQYF.

The chain links TRBV14 to TRBJ1-4; D may be TRBD1 (6 bases). Trimming removed 4 bases from V and 10 bases from J, with 7 bases in between. This CDR3 is built from 11 residues. The germline CDR1 and CDR2 sequences are SGHDN and FVKESK. The DNA of the CDR3 is TGTGCCAGCAGCCGAGGGGGAAAACTGTTTTTT. It specifies CASSRGGKLFF.

This clone turned up a few times. The chain uses TRBV16 and TRBJ1-1; possible D gene TRBD1, 5 bases. V lost 1 base and J 3 bases, leaving 12 bases between the germline ends. Germline V lookup: CDR1 KGHSY, CDR2 FQNENV. The CDR3 contains 15 residues. The chain's CDR3 is CASSQLTRTHTEAFF. CDR3 DNA: TGTGCCAGCAGCCAATTAACTCGGACACACACTGAAGCTTTCTTT.

The chain recombines TRBV6-5 with TRBJ2-3; 12 nucleotides align to TRBD2. The V and J ends lost 3 bases and 5 bases, in that order; junction bases with no gene match: 6. CDR1 is MNHEY, CDR2 SVGAGI, per germline. The CDR3 is 16 residues long. CDR3 in amino acids: CASSYLAGGLGDTQYF. The CDR3 DNA follows: TGTGCCAGCAGTTATCTAGCGGGGGGGCTAGGAGATACGCAGTATTTT.

This clone was seen only a few times. The chain carries TRBV15 and TRBJ1-3; 8 bases match TRBD1. This CDR3 is 14 amino acids long. Trimming removed 3 bases from V and 7 bases from J; junction bases left unmatched: 5. CDR1 and CDR2 (germline): LNHNV, YYDKDF (reference sequence). The CDR3 nucleotides are TGTGCCACCAGCAGGACAGGGGAAGGGAACACCATATATTTT. It is translated as CATSRTGEGNTIYF.

This clone was counted only a few times. J is TRBJ2-2 and V is TRBV5-6; TRBD1 agrees at 8 bases. V was clipped by 2 bases and J by 6 bases; unmatched bases: 9. Germline assignment: CDR1 SGHDT and CDR2 YYEEEE. The CDR3 consists of 16 residues. CDR3 residues: CASSLSDRGLAGELFF. In nucleotides, the CDR3 is TGTGCCAGCAGCTTAAGTGACAGGGGATTAGCCGGGGAGCTGTTTTTT. Drawing the rest from reference TRBV5-6 and TRBJ2-2, the complete variable domain is DAGVTQSPTHLIKTRGQQVTLRCSPKSGHDTVSWYQQALGQGPQFIFQYYEEEERQRGNFPDRFSGHQFPNYSSELNVNALLLGDSALYLCASSLSDRGLAGELFFGEGSRLTVL.

This rearrangement joins TRBV5-1 to TRBJ2-7, with 13 bases identical to TRBD2. With V trimmed by 4 bases and J by 3 bases, 7 bases remained unmatched. Germline V gene sequence: CDR1 SGHRS, CDR2 YFSETQ. The CDR3 spans 16 residues. CDR3 sequence reads: CASSPGTSGVSYEQYF. The CDR3 coding sequence is TGCGCCAGCAGCCCTGGGACTAGCGGGGTGAGCTACGAGCAGTACTTC. Complete variable domain (other parts from reference TRBV5-1 and TRBJ2-7): KAGVTQTPRYLIKTRGQQVTLSCSPISGHRSVSWYQQTPGQGLQFLFEYFSETQRNKGNFPGRFSGRQFSNSRSEMNVSTLELGDSALYLCASSPGTSGVSYEQYFGPGTRLTVT.

V gene TRBV6-5 combines with J gene TRBJ1-2; D gene unclear. The CDR3 sequence is 15 residues long. Between the trimmed V and J ends, which lost 7 bases and 5 bases, there was a span of 20 bases. The germline V gene has CDR1 MNHEY and CDR2 SVGAGI. This CDR3 reads CASILGTRLGYGYTF. CDR3 in DNA: TGTGCCAGCATTTTAGGTACGAGGCTGGGGTATGGCTACACCTTC.

The rearrangement links TRBV19 to TRBJ1-2; 9 nucleotides line up with TRBD1. The ends lost 7 bases at V and 5 bases at J; junction bases unmatched: 17. This CDR3 is 17 amino acids long. The germline gives CDR1 LNHDA, CDR2 SQIVND (reference sequence). The CDR3: CASTLGLQGASTYGYTF. The DNA for the CDR3 is TGTGCCAGTACCCTAGGACTACAGGGGGCGTCGACGTATGGCTACACCTTC.